This passage covers 27 T cell receptor beta chains from one sample sequenced in a study of identical twins. TCRdb re-called the 5' RACE reads with MiXCR, one entry per CDR3 protein. The data contain 640,000 or so distinct CDR3 sequences, around 6.1% of them singletons. Specimen: naive T cells sorted from blood. These receptors all stem from a man between 18 and 35 years old in good health.

This clonotype was seen ten or more times. V usage is TRBV4-3 and J usage is TRBJ2-7, with D perhaps TRBD2 (7 bases). CDR1 is LGHNA and CDR2 is YSLEER in the germline V gene. V dropped 2 bases and J dropped 2 bases, with 13 bases sitting between them. CDR3 length equals 15 residues. CDR3 DNA: TGCGCCAGCAGCCAATGGGGGAGGGGGGCCTACGAGCAGTACTTC. Amino acids: CASSQWGRGAYEQYF.

The chain combines TRBV7-2 with TRBJ2-1, with D tentatively TRBD2 (6 bases). Trimming took off 3 bases at V and 4 bases at J, with 10 bases between the two ends. From germline, CDR1 is SGHTA and CDR2 FQGNSA. This CDR3 contains 14 residues. CDR3 loop: CASSFELAYNEQFF. For the CDR3, the DNA is TGTGCCAGCAGCTTCGAACTAGCTTACAATGAGCAGTTCTTC.

The table lists this clonotype with a few counts. The CDR3 is CASTRSIRGETQYF. The CDR3 DNA is TGCGCCAGCACCCGCTCGATTAGAGGGGAGACCCAGTACTTC. The rearrangement uses TRBV5-1 and TRBJ2-5; TRBD2 is a possible D gene (5 bases). Germline V CDR1 and CDR2: SGHRS, YFSETQ. V gave up 6 bases and J gave up 5 bases, with 17 bases separating them. The CDR3 runs to 14 residues. Filled out from reference TRBV5-1 and TRBJ2-5, the complete variable domain reads KAGVTQTPRYLIKTRGQQVTLSCSPISGHRSVSWYQQTPGQGLQFLFEYFSETQRNKGNFPGRFSGRQFSNSRSEMNVSTLELGDSALYLCASTRSIRGETQYFGPGTRLLVL.

This clonotype was observed at least ten times. The chain is built from TRBV20-1 and TRBJ2-3, with 8 bases lining up with TRBD2. CDR1 and CDR2 from the germline V gene are DFQATT and SNEGSKA (reference sequence). V lost 1 base to trimming and J lost 1 base; unmatched junction nucleotides: 7. The CDR3 spans 16 residues. Here the CDR3 reads CSARVLSGKGTDTQYF. The CDR3 nucleotides read TGCAGTGCTAGAGTCCTTAGCGGGAAGGGCACAGATACGCAGTATTTT.

This clonotype was found many times. The rearrangement uses TRBV12-3 or TRBV12-4 and TRBJ2-7; 12 bases are shared with TRBD2. This CDR3 comprises 15 residues. The junction had 6 bases not matched to a gene; V was cut back by 3 bases and J by 6 bases. The CDR3 sequence: CASSFRLAGGLEQYF. DNA for the CDR3: TGTGCCAGCAGTTTTCGTCTAGCGGGAGGGCTCGAGCAGTACTTC.

The rearrangement joins TRBV12-2 to TRBJ2-1. TRBV12-2 is recorded as a pseudogene. The CDR3 spans 15 residues. In DNA, the CDR3 is TGTGCAAGTCGCTTAGGTGCAGCGTCCTACAATGAGCAGTTCTTC. This translates into CASRLGAASYNEQFF.

This clonotype was counted only a few times. The chain has TRBV2 and TRBJ2-3; 10 nucleotides match TRBD1. From germline, CDR1 is SNHLY and CDR2 FYNNEI. Germline trimming cut 5 bases from V and 6 bases from J; bases unmatched to any gene: 11. The CDR3 length is 16 residues. The CDR3 DNA sequence: TGTGCCAGCAGTCCTAGGACAGGGGGAGTTGGGGATACGCAGTATTTT. Translating gives CASSPRTGGVGDTQYF.

This clonotype has more than one count but fewer than ten. The J gene is TRBJ2-3, the V gene TRBV7-8; tentative D call: TRBD2 (6 bases). CDR3 length: 13 amino acids. Trimming shortened V by 0 bases and J by 6 bases, and 7 bases separated the two germline ends. Germline CDR1 is SGHVS and CDR2 is FQNEAQ. This chain's CDR3 is CASSLALADTQYF. The CDR3 coding sequence is TGTGCCAGCAGCTTAGCTCTAGCGGATACGCAGTATTTT.

This clonotype turned up a few times. The chain employs TRBV20-1 and TRBJ2-7; D unclear. This CDR3 region has 10 residues. Germline V gene sequence: CDR1 DFQATT, CDR2 SNEGSKA (reference sequence). V gave up 5 bases and J gave up 12 bases, with 14 bases separating them. DNA for the CDR3: TGCAGTGCTTTTGCACCGCGAACGTACGTC. Amino acid sequence: CSAFAPRTYV.

V usage is TRBV7-3 and J usage is TRBJ2-7, with D maybe TRBD2 (5 bases). The germline CDR1 and CDR2 sequences are SGHTA and FQGTGA. This CDR3 is built from 13 residues. The V end lost 0 bases, the J end lost 6 bases, and 9 bases lay between the germline ends. The CDR3 here is CASSLTPGSEQYF. DNA of the CDR3: TGTGCCAGCAGCTTAACGCCGGGGAGCGAGCAGTACTTC.

This clonotype has a handful of counts. The chain carries TRBV6-2 or TRBV6-3 and TRBJ2-7, with 7 bases matching TRBD2. From germline, CDR1 is MNHEY and CDR2 SVGEGT. The CDR3 spans 15 residues. V lost 7 bases to trimming and J lost 0 bases; unmatched junction nucleotides: 9. CDR3 residues: CASTMTRTSSYEQYF. CDR3 DNA: TGTGCCAGCACCATGACTAGGACTAGCTCCTACGAGCAGTACTTC.

This clonotype was counted at least ten times. V and J are TRBV7-9 and TRBJ1-2, with D maybe TRBD1 (6 bases). The germline V gene has CDR1 SEHNR and CDR2 FQNEAQ (reference sequence). Trimming removed 2 bases from V and 6 bases from J, with 13 bases in between. The CDR3 covers 14 residues. CDR3 DNA sequence: TGTGCCAGCAGCTTAATAGCACAGGGCGATGGCTACACCTTC. Translating gives CASSLIAQGDGYTF.

This clonotype was observed a few times. The chain uses TRBV10-3 and TRBJ2-7, with TRBD2 identical over 11 bases. CDR1 and CDR2 (germline): ENHRY, SYGVKD. This CDR3 is 14 amino acids long. The trim removed 4 bases at V and 5 bases at J, leaving 4 bases unmatched. CDR3: CAISVTSGRHEQYF. DNA for the CDR3: TGTGCCATCAGTGTCACTAGCGGGAGACACGAGCAGTACTTC.

The chain combines TRBV30 with TRBJ2-1; maybe TRBD2 (6 bases). Per the germline V gene, CDR1 is GTSNPN and CDR2 is SVGIG (reference sequence). The CDR3 sequence is 14 residues long. The V end lost 0 bases, the J end lost 6 bases, and 12 bases lay between the germline ends. The CDR3 DNA reads as TGTGCCTGGAGTGTCGCGGGGCTGGTCAATGAGCAGTTCTTC. Translating it yields CAWSVAGLVNEQFF.

Many counts were recorded for this clonotype. The chain recombines TRBV12-3 or TRBV12-4 with TRBJ1-4; D is perhaps TRBD1 (6 bases). CDR3 length: 15 residues. V lost 6 bases to trimming and J lost 7 bases, with 18 bases between them. The CDR3 bases are TGTGCCAGCAGCGCAGGGACATACAAGGGTGAAAAACTGTTTTTT. It codes for CASSAGTYKGEKLFF.

Details on this clonotype: This may come from a read error, since a much larger clone is one base off. The chain joins TRBV6-1 to TRBJ2-3; D remains ambiguous. The tail of the sequence fits TRBJ1-5 better, so the J call may be wrong. The CDR3 is 13 amino acids. The germline CDR1 and CDR2 sequences are MNHNS and SASEGT. CDR3 sequence reads: CASSEVRTDTQHF. Here the CDR3 DNA reads TGTGCCAGCAGTGAAGTCAGAACAGATACGCAGCATTTT.

This clonotype was counted a few times. The chain has TRBV28 and TRBJ2-1; D gene ambiguous. The CDR3 covers 15 residues. From germline, CDR1 is MDHEN and CDR2 SYDVKM. Trimming cost V 10 bases and J 0 bases, with 16 bases left between them. DNA for the CDR3: TGTGCCACCGGAAAGGGCCTAAGCTCCTACAATGAGCAGTTCTTC. Translated: CATGKGLSSYNEQFF.

The rearrangement links TRBV3-1 to TRBJ1-1, with D uncertain. This CDR3 is built from 12 residues. CDR1 and CDR2 from the germline V gene are LGHDT and YNNKEL (reference sequence). Trimming stripped 7 bases from V and 1 base from J, with 7 bases between. In nucleotides, the CDR3 is TGTGCCAGCAAGTTTGGGAACACTGAAGCTTTCTTT. It codes for CASKFGNTEAFF.

The chain carries TRBV19 and TRBJ2-1; D possibly corresponds to TRBD2 (7 bases). CDR1 is LNHDA and CDR2 is SQIVND in the germline V gene (reference sequence). The CDR3 extends over 16 amino acids. Trimming shortened V by 3 bases and J by 5 bases, and 17 bases separated the two germline ends. For the CDR3, the DNA is TGTGCCAGTAGTATGTCTGGGCGGGGGCTGGACAATGAGCAGTTCTTC. Protein sequence: CASSMSGRGLDNEQFF.

There are many counts of this clonotype. The V gene is TRBV12-3 or TRBV12-4, the J gene TRBJ1-3; D remains unclear. CDR3 length equals 14 residues. V dropped 6 bases and J dropped 0 bases, with 9 bases sitting between them. The CDR3 loop is CASSGDDSGNTIYF. Written as DNA, the CDR3 is TGTGCCAGCAGCGGAGATGACTCTGGAAACACCATATATTTT.

In this sample, this clonotype turned up many times. The J gene is TRBJ2-3, the V gene TRBV3-1; D not certain. Between the trimmed V and J ends, which lost 0 bases and 0 bases, there was a span of 7 bases. The V gene's germline CDR1 is LGHDT and CDR2 YNNKEL (reference sequence). The CDR3 loop spans 15 amino acids. Here the CDR3 reads CASSQDVQSTDTQYF. CDR3 bases: TGTGCCAGCAGCCAAGATGTGCAAAGCACAGATACGCAGTATTTT.

This clonotype was counted at least ten times. The rearrangement uses TRBV12-3 or TRBV12-4 and TRBJ1-5, with TRBD1 identical over 8 bases. The J segment lost 1 base and the V segment lost 5 bases, leaving 1 base of the junction unmatched. The CDR3 totals 14 residues. This chain's CDR3 is CASSQGASNQPQHF. CDR3 coding DNA: TGTGCCAGCAGTCAGGGGGCGAGCAATCAGCCCCAGCATTTT.

This clonotype was counted at least ten times. The chain carries TRBV25-1 and TRBJ2-7; D is unresolved. The CDR3 sequence is 12 residues long. Trimming pared 3 bases from V and 5 bases from J, leaving 8 bases between. Germline CDR1 reads MGHDK; CDR2 reads SYGVNS. The CDR3 DNA reads TGTGCCAGCAGTGAGACCGATCACGAGCAGTACTTC. Translation: CASSETDHEQYF.

This clonotype has just a few counts. The V gene is TRBV27, the J gene TRBJ1-2; D might be TRBD1 (6 bases). The germline gives CDR1 MNHEY, CDR2 SMNVEV (reference sequence). Trimming left V 2 bases short and J 4 bases short, with 11 bases between. The length of the CDR3 is 14 residues. The CDR3 bases are TGTGCCAGCAGTTTACAGGGGAGGAGCTATGGCTACACCTTC. Translated: CASSLQGRSYGYTF.

This clonotype showed up many times. The rearrangement links TRBV4-2 to TRBJ2-6; possibly TRBD1 for D (6 bases). CDR1 is LGHNA, CDR2 YNFKEQ, per germline. CDR3 length: 15 residues. Trimming removed 8 bases from V and 2 bases from J, with 13 bases in between. The CDR3 protein is CASHLKGAGANVLTF. The CDR3, as DNA: TGTGCCAGCCACCTAAAGGGGGCTGGGGCCAACGTCCTGACTTTC.

The CDR3 DNA reads as TGTGCCACCAGTGTAAATAGGGCAGGCGACTACGAGCAGTACGTC. It encodes CATSVNRAGDYEQYV. V gene TRBV24-1 combines with J gene TRBJ2-7; D gene ambiguous. CDR3 size: 15 residues. Between the trimmed V and J ends, which lost 5 bases and 3 bases, there was a span of 16 bases. From germline, CDR1 is KGHDR and CDR2 SFDVKD.

This clonotype has a count of ten or more. The chain employs TRBV7-6 and TRBJ2-6; D uncertain. CDR3 length: 16 amino acids. Germline V gene sequence: CDR1 SGHVS, CDR2 FNYEAQ. V was pared by 2 bases and J by 6 bases, with 14 bases between. The CDR3 loop is CASSLLSPEPANVLTF. The CDR3 DNA reads TGTGCCAGCAGCTTATTGAGTCCTGAGCCGGCCAACGTCCTGACTTTC.